These T cell receptor beta chains were read from a single sample in a study of regulatory T cells in long-lasting Graves disease. TCRdb fed the multiplex PCR reads into MiXCR, producing one record per CDR3 protein. The sample yields 500,000 or so distinct CDR3 sequences, about 15% seen once. The sample was also reused in another study, on T cells in Graves' hyperthyroidism and ophthalmopathy.

This specimen was peripheral blood mononuclear cells (PBMCs), taken at new diagnosis, from a patient treated with antithyroid drugs. The receptors here all came from a woman in her forties or fifties with Graves disease. CDR3s include the opening cysteine and the closing phenylalanine or tryptophan. Each record gives: CDR3 DNA, CDR3 protein, V gene, J gene, D gene, clone size. D genes are given only for firm matches. Size is omitted from some rows. Given values are once, few, many or a class for expanded clones.

CDR3 DNA: TGCGCCAGCAGCTTAAGAGGTGACTACGAGCAGTACTTC
CDR3 protein: CASSLRGDYEQYF
V gene: TRBV5-1
J gene: TRBJ2-7
D gene: NA
clone size: NA

CDR3 DNA: TGCAGTGCTTCCCGGGGCCCAGCCGGCGAGCAGTACTTC
CDR3 protein: CSASRGPAGEQYF
V gene: TRBV20-1
J gene: TRBJ2-7
D gene: NA
clone size: many

CDR3 DNA: TGTGCCAGCAGCTTAGGAGTGAGCAGCGGGGAGCTGTTTTTT
CDR3 protein: CASSLGVSSGELFF
V gene: TRBV11-2
J gene: TRBJ2-2
D gene: NA
clone size: many

CDR3 DNA: TGTGCCAGCAGCTTAGATTTCGCAGCTGACACCATATATTTT
CDR3 protein: CASSLDFAADTIYF
V gene: TRBV11-2
J gene: TRBJ1-3
D gene: NA
clone size: many

CDR3 DNA: TGTGCCAGCAGTTTCGAGACAGGGGGCTTTTCACCCCTCCACTTT
CDR3 protein: CASSFETGGFSPLHF
V gene: TRBV27
J gene: TRBJ1-6
D gene: TRBD1
clone size: NA

CDR3 DNA: TGTGCCAGCAGCTTGGTTGCTCCGGGCACCGGGGAGCTGTTTTTT
CDR3 protein: CASSLVAPGTGELFF
V gene: TRBV11-2
J gene: TRBJ2-2
D gene: NA
clone size: many

CDR3 DNA: TGTGCCAGCAGCTTAGGTGGGGTCGGCAATCAGCCCCAGCATTTT
CDR3 protein: CASSLGGVGNQPQHF
V gene: TRBV5-6
J gene: TRBJ1-5
D gene: NA
clone size: NA

CDR3 DNA: TGTGCCAGCAGCTTAGCGCGCACAGTGAGTGGAAACACCATATATTTT
CDR3 protein: CASSLARTVSGNTIYF
V gene: TRBV7-8
J gene: TRBJ1-3
D gene: NA
clone size: NA

CDR3 DNA: TGTGCCAGCACGTCTGAGCGGGGCGGCTACAATGAGCAGTTCTTC
CDR3 protein: CASTSERGGYNEQFF
V gene: TRBV6-1
J gene: TRBJ2-1
D gene: TRBD2
clone size: many

CDR3 DNA: TGTGCCAGCAGCTTCGGGACTAGCGGTGCGAACACCGGGGAGCTGTTTTTT
CDR3 protein: CASSFGTSGANTGELFF
V gene: TRBV5-4
J gene: TRBJ2-2
D gene: TRBD2
clone size: few

CDR3 DNA: TGCAGTGCTAGAGTCCCCGACAAGATGGACTATGGCTACACCTTC
CDR3 protein: CSARVPDKMDYGYTF
V gene: TRBV20-1
J gene: TRBJ1-2
D gene: NA
clone size: many

CDR3 DNA: TGTGCCAGCAGCTTGGGGACGTTATCTGAGACCCAGTACTTC
CDR3 protein: CASSLGTLSETQYF
V gene: TRBV7-2
J gene: TRBJ2-5
D gene: NA
clone size: NA

CDR3 DNA: TGCAGTGCTAGGTCCTACAGGGGGCGCGGGGAGACCCAGTACTTC
CDR3 protein: CSARSYRGRGETQYF
V gene: TRBV20-1
J gene: TRBJ2-5
D gene: TRBD1
clone size: many

CDR3 DNA: TGTGCCAGCAGCCAAGGGACTATGGATGAGCAGTTCTTC
CDR3 protein: CASSQGTMDEQFF
V gene: TRBV7-3
J gene: TRBJ2-1
D gene: TRBD2
clone size: few

CDR3 DNA: TGTGCCAGCAGCCAAGAAAGGTACGGGGGGCGGAGCAACATTCAGTACTTC
CDR3 protein: CASSQERYGGRSNIQYF
V gene: TRBV4-2
J gene: TRBJ2-4
D gene: NA
clone size: NA

CDR3 DNA: TGTGCCAGCAGCCAAGAGGCTAGCGGGAGCAATGAGCAGTTCTTC
CDR3 protein: CASSQEASGSNEQFF
V gene: TRBV3-1
J gene: TRBJ2-1
D gene: TRBD2
clone size: NA

CDR3 DNA: TGCAGTGCTTCTAGCGGGAGGGATACCTACAATGAGCAGTTCTTC
CDR3 protein: CSASSGRDTYNEQFF
V gene: TRBV20-1
J gene: TRBJ2-1
D gene: TRBD2
clone size: NA

CDR3 DNA: TGTGCCAGCAGGCTGACAGGGGGCGGTTACGAGCAGTACTTC
CDR3 protein: CASRLTGGGYEQYF
V gene: TRBV7-9
J gene: TRBJ2-7
D gene: TRBD1
clone size: few

CDR3 DNA: TGCGCCAGCACCCAGGGTGGGGGAGCTAACTATGGCTACACCTTC
CDR3 protein: CASTQGGGANYGYTF
V gene: TRBV5-1
J gene: TRBJ1-2
D gene: NA
clone size: NA

CDR3 DNA: TGCAGTGCAGGGGGGCAAGAGACCCAGTACTTC
CDR3 protein: CSAGGQETQYF
V gene: TRBV20-1
J gene: TRBJ2-5
D gene: NA
clone size: once

CDR3 DNA: TGTGCCAGCAGTTTAGGGGCGAGCGGATATAATTCACCCCTCCACTTT
CDR3 protein: CASSLGASGYNSPLHF
V gene: TRBV12-3/TRBV12-4
J gene: TRBJ1-6
D gene: NA
clone size: many

CDR3 DNA: TGTGCCAGCACCCCCGGGGCTATCGCCACAGATACGCAGTATTTT
CDR3 protein: CASTPGAIATDTQYF
V gene: TRBV3-1
J gene: TRBJ2-3
D gene: NA
clone size: many

CDR3 DNA: TGTGCCAGCAGTGACGACAGAAATCAGCCCCAGCATTTT
CDR3 protein: CASSDDRNQPQHF
V gene: TRBV6-1
J gene: TRBJ1-5
D gene: NA
clone size: NA

CDR3 DNA: TGTGCCAGCAGCGCCCTGTTGGACGGATCACCCCTCCACTTT
CDR3 protein: CASSALLDGSPLHF
V gene: TRBV11-2
J gene: TRBJ1-6
D gene: NA
clone size: few

CDR3 DNA: TGTGCCAGCAGTGAACAAGAACGAGGCGAGCAGTACTTC
CDR3 protein: CASSEQERGEQYF
V gene: TRBV6-1
J gene: TRBJ2-7
D gene: NA
clone size: NA

CDR3 DNA: TGTGCCAGCTCACCACCTTCCCGGGACAGAGAGACCCAGTACTTC
CDR3 protein: CASSPPSRDRETQYF
V gene: TRBV18
J gene: TRBJ2-5
D gene: TRBD1
clone size: NA

CDR3 DNA: TGTGCCAGCACCCTTGACTATAACACTGAAGCTTTCTTT
CDR3 protein: CASTLDYNTEAFF
V gene: TRBV12-3/TRBV12-4
J gene: TRBJ1-1
D gene: NA
clone size: many